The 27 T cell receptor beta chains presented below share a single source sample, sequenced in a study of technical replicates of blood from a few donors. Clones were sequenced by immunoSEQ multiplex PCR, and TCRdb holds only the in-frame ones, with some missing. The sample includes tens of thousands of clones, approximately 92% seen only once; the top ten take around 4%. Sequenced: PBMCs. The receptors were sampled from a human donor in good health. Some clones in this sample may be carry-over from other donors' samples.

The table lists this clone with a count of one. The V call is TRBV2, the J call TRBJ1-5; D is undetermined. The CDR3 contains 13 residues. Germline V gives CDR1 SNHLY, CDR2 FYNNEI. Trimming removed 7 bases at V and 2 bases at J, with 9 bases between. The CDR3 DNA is TGTGCCAGCACGATGGGCGGCAATCAGCCCCAGCATTTT. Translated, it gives CASTMGGNQPQHF.

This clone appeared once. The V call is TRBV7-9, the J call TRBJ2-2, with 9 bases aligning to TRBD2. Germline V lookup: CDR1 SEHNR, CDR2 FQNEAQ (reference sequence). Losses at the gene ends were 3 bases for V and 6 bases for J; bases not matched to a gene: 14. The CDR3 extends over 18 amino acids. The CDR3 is CASSFYSLAGMKAGELFF. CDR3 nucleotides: TGTGCCAGCAGCTTTTATTCTCTAGCGGGAATGAAGGCCGGGGAGCTGTTTTTT.

The CDR3 DNA follows: TGCGCCAGCAGCCAGTACCTCCAGGGACTAGCCGCCGGGGAGCTGTTTTTT. Translating gives CASSQYLQGLAAGELFF. The chain links TRBV4-1 to TRBJ2-2, with 9 bases aligning to TRBD2. Germline V gene sequence: CDR1 MGHRA, CDR2 YSYEKL. The V and J ends lost 3 bases and 6 bases, in that order; junction bases with no gene match: 11. This CDR3 contains 17 residues.

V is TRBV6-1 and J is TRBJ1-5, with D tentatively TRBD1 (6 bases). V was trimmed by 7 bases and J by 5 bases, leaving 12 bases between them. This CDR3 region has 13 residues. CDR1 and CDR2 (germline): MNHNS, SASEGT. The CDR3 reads CASTVDSDQPQHF. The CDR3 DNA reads TGTGCCAGCACCGTGGACAGCGATCAGCCCCAGCATTTT.

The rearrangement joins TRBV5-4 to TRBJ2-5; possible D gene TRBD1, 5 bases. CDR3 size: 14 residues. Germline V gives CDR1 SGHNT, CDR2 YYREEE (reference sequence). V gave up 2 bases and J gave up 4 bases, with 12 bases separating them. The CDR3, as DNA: TGTGCCAGCAGCTTTCCCCAGGGCGCAGAGACCCAGTACTTC. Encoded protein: CASSFPQGAETQYF.

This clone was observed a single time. The CDR3 coding sequence is TGCGCCAGCAGCACCGGACTAGCGGGCCCCTACGAGCAGTACTTC. Protein sequence: CASSTGLAGPYEQYF. V gene TRBV4-1 combines with J gene TRBJ2-7, with 11 bases that match TRBD2. The V gene end was trimmed by 5 bases and the J gene end by 2 bases; junction bases not matched to a gene: 5. This CDR3 has 15 amino acids. Germline V CDR1 and CDR2: MGHRA, YSYEKL.

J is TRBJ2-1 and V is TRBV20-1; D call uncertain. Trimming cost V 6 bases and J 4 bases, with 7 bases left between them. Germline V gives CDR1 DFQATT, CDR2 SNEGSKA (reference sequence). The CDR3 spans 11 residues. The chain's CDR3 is CSADKYNEQFF. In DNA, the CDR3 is TGCAGTGCCGACAAATACAATGAGCAGTTCTTC.

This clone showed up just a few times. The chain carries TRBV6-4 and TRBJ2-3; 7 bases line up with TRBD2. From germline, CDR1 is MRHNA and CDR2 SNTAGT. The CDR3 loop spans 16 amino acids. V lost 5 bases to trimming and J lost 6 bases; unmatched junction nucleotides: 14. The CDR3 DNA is TGTGCCAGCAGTCCCGAGGGTGAAGCGGGGCAGGATACGCAGTATTTT. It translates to CASSPEGEAGQDTQYF.

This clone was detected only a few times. CDR3 nucleotides: TGTGCCAGCAGAGACCCGGGACAGGGATCTGAAGCTTTCTTT. This codes for CASRDPGQGSEAFF. V is TRBV7-9 and J is TRBJ1-1; 9 bases fit TRBD1. Trimming cost V 6 bases and J 6 bases; bases outside gene matches: 8. The CDR3 consists of 14 residues. The germline V gene has CDR1 SEHNR and CDR2 FQNEAQ (reference sequence).

In nucleotides, the CDR3 is TGTGCTAGTGGTTGGTTACCCCTGAGGAGCGGCAAAAAGGGCTACACCTTC. Residues: CASGWLPLRSGKKGYTF. The chain employs TRBV12-5 and TRBJ1-2, with D hard to call. CDR1 is LGHNT, CDR2 FRNRAP, per germline. V was cut by 4 bases and J by 8 bases, with 26 bases left in between. CDR3 size: 17 residues.

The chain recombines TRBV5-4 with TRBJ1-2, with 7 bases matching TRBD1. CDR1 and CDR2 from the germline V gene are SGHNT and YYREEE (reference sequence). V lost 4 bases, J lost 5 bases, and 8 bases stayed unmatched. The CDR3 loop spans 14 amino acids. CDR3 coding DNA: TGTGCCAGCAGCCTAGGACAGGCCGTTTATGGCTACACCTTC. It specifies CASSLGQAVYGYTF.

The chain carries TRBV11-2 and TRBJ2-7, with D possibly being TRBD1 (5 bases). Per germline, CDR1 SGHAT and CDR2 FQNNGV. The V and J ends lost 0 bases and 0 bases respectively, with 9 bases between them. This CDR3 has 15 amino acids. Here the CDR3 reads CASSLDRQLSYEQYF. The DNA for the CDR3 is TGTGCCAGCAGCTTAGACCGACAGCTCTCCTACGAGCAGTACTTC.

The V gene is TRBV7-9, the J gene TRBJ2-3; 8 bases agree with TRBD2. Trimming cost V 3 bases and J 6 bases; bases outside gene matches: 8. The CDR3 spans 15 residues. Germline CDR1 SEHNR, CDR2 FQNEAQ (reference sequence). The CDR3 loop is CASSFAGGGLDTQYF. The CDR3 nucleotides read TGTGCCAGCAGCTTTGCCGGGGGGGGACTGGATACGCAGTATTTT.

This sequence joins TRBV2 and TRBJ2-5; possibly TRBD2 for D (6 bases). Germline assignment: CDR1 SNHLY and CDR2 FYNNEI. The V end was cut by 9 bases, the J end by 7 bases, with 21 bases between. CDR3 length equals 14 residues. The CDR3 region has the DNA TGTGCCAGTCTACCGGGACTGCGCACTGTGACCCAGTACTTC. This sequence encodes CASLPGLRTVTQYF. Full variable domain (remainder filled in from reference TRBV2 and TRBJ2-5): EPEVTQTPSHQVTQMGQEVILRCVPISNHLYFYWYRQILGQKVEFLVSFYNNEISEKSEIFDDQFSVERPDGSNFTLKIRSTKLEDSAMYFCASLPGLRTVTQYFGPGTRLLVL.

The CDR3 loop reads CASSVEPKTSGRAGFTGELFF. Written as DNA, the CDR3 is TGTGCCAGCAGCGTCGAACCGAAGACTAGCGGGAGGGCCGGGTTTACCGGGGAGCTGTTTTTT. The V gene is TRBV9, the J gene TRBJ2-2; 14 bases agree with TRBD2. V shed 2 bases, J shed 5 bases, and the junction held 17 bases outside the gene matches. The CDR3 has 21 residues. Germline V gives CDR1 SGDLS, CDR2 YYNGEE. The whole variable domain, filled in from reference TRBV9 and TRBJ2-2, reads DSGVTQTPKHLITATGQRVTLRCSPRSGDLSVYWYQQSLDQGLQFLIQYYNGEERAKGNILERFSAQQFPDLHSELNLSSLELGDSALYFCASSVEPKTSGRAGFTGELFFGEGSRLTVL.

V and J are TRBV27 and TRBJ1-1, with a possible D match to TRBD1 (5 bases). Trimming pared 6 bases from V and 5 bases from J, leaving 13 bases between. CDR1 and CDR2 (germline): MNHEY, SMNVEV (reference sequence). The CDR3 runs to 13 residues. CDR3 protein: CASRPKRGTEAFF. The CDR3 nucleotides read TGTGCCAGCAGGCCCAAGCGGGGGACTGAAGCTTTCTTT.

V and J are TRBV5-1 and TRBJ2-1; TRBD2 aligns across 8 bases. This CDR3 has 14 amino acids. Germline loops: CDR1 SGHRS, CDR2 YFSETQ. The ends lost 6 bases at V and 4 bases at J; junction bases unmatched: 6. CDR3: CASTPGGGYNEQFF. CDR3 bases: TGCGCCAGCACACCCGGGGGGGGGTACAATGAGCAGTTCTTC.

CDR3 nucleotides: TGCGCCAGCGCAGGGGATTTGTACGAGCAGTACTTC. It is translated as CASAGDLYEQYF. V is TRBV5-1 and J is TRBJ2-7, with a weak D call TRBD1 (6 bases). CDR1 and CDR2 from the germline V gene are SGHRS and YFSETQ. The CDR3 spans 12 residues. V was clipped by 7 bases and J by 4 bases, with 12 bases between them.

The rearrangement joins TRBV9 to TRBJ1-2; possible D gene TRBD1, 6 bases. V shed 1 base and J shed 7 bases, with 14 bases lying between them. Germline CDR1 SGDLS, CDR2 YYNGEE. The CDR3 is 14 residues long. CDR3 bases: TGTGCCAGCAGCGTATCGGACAGCTTCTCTGGCTACACCTTC. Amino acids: CASSVSDSFSGYTF.

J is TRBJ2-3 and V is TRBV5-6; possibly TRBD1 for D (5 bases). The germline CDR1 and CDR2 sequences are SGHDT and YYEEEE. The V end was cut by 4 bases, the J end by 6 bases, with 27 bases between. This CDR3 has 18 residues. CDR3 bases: TGTGCCAGCAGCATACTCCGGGCCTGGGGCCCCCTGGGGGATACGCAGTATTTT. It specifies CASSILRAWGPLGDTQYF.

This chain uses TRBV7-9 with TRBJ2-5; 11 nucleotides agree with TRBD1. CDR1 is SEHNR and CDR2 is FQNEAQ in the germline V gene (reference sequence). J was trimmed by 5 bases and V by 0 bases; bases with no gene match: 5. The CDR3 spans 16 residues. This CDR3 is CASSLAGQGEVETQYF. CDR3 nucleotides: TGTGCCAGCAGCTTAGCGGGACAGGGGGAGGTGGAGACCCAGTACTTC.

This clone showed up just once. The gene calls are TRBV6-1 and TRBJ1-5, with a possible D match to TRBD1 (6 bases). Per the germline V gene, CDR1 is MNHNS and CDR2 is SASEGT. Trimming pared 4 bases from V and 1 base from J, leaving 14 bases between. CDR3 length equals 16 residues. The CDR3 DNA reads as TGTGCCAGCAGTGGAAAACAGGGAGTAAGCAATCAGCCCCAGCATTTT. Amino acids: CASSGKQGVSNQPQHF.

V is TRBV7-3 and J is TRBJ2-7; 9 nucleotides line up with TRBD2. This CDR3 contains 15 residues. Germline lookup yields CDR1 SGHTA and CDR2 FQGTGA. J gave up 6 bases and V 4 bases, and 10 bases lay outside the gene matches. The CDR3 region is CASSSTGTSTSEQYF. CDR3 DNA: TGTGCCAGCAGCTCTACCGGGACTAGCACCAGCGAGCAGTACTTC.

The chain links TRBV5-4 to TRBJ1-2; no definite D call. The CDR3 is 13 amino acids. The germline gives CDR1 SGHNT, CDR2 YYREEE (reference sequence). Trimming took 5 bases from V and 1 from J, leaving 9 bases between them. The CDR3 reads CASRGGDNYGYTF. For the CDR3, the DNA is TGTGCCAGCAGGGGCGGGGATAACTATGGCTACACCTTC.

In DNA form, the CDR3 reads TGCAGCGTTGAAGTTTCTAGCGGGAGGGGAGAGCAGTTCTTC. Translating gives CSVEVSSGRGEQFF. The chain uses TRBV29-1 and TRBJ2-1, with 12 bases that match TRBD2. Germline lookup yields CDR1 SQVTM and CDR2 ANQGSEA. CDR3 length: 14 residues. J was trimmed by 10 bases and V by 1 base; bases with no gene match: 5.

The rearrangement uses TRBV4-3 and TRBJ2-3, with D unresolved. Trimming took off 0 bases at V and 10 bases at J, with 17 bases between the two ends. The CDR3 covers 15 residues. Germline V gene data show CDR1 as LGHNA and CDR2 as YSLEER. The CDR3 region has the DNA TGCGCCAGCAGCCAAGAGTTGTACTACCCCGTATCGCAGTATTTT. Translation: CASSQELYYPVSQYF.

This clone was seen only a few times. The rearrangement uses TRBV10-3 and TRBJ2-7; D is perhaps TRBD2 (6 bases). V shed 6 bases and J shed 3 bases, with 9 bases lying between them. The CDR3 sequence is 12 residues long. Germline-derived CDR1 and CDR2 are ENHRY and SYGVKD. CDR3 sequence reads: CAIRGRDYEQYF. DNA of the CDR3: TGTGCCATCAGGGGGCGGGACTACGAGCAGTACTTC.